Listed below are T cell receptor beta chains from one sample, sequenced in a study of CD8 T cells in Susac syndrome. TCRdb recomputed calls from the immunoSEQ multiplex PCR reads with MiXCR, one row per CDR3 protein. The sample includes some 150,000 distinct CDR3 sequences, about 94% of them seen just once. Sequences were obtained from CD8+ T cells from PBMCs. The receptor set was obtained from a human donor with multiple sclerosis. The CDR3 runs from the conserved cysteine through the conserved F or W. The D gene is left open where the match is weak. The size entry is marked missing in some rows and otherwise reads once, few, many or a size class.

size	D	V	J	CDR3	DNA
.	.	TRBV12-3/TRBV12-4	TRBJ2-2	CATGVAAGELFF	TGTGCCACTGGGGTAGCGGCCGGGGAGCTGTTTTTT
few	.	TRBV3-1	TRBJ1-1	CASSQDPNTEAFF	TGTGCCAGCAGCCAAGATCCCAACACTGAAGCTTTCTTT
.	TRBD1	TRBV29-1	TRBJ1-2	CSVRDPRAGTGAWGYTF	TGCAGCGTGCGAGACCCCCGCGCCGGGACAGGGGCGTGGGGCTACACCTTC
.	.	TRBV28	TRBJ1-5	CASTGTSSNQPQHF	TGTGCCAGCACCGGGACATCTAGCAATCAGCCCCAGCATTTT
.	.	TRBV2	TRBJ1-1	CASGSGNEAFF	TGTGCCAGCGGGTCAGGAAACGAAGCTTTCTTT
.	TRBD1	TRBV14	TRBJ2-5	CASSQGRQGLETQYF	TGTGCCAGCAGCCAAGGGAGACAGGGGTTAGAGACCCAGTACTTC
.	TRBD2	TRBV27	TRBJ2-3	CASSLTSGGADTQYF	TGTGCCAGCAGTTTAACTAGCGGGGGAGCAGATACGCAGTATTTT
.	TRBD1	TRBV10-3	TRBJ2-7	CAISEPGTGFAEQYF	TGTGCCATCAGTGAGCCCGGGACAGGATTCGCCGAGCAGTACTTC
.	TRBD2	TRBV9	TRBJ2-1	CASSVAVSGGADRNEQFF	TGTGCCAGCAGCGTAGCCGTTAGCGGGGGGGCCGATCGCAATGAGCAGTTCTTC
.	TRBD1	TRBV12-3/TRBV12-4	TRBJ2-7	CASSTRTGGFYEQYF	TGTGCCAGCAGTACCCGGACAGGGGGCTTCTACGAGCAGTACTTC
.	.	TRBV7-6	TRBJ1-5	CASSSGGSQPQHF	TGTGCCAGCAGCAGCGGGGGGTCTCAGCCCCAGCATTTT
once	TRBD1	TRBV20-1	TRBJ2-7	CGLRDRGYEQYF	TGCGGCCTCCGGGACAGGGGCTACGAGCAGTACTTC
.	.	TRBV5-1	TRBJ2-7	CASSLTPGTSTYEQYF	TGCGCCAGCAGCTTGACTCCCGGGACTTCTACCTACGAGCAGTACTTC
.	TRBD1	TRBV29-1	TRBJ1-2	CSVVGTGAYGYTF	TGCAGCGTTGTAGGGACAGGGGCATATGGCTACACCTTC
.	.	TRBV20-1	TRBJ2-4	CSATIHQLAKNIQYF	TGCAGTGCTACCATCCATCAGTTAGCCAAAAACATTCAGTACTTC